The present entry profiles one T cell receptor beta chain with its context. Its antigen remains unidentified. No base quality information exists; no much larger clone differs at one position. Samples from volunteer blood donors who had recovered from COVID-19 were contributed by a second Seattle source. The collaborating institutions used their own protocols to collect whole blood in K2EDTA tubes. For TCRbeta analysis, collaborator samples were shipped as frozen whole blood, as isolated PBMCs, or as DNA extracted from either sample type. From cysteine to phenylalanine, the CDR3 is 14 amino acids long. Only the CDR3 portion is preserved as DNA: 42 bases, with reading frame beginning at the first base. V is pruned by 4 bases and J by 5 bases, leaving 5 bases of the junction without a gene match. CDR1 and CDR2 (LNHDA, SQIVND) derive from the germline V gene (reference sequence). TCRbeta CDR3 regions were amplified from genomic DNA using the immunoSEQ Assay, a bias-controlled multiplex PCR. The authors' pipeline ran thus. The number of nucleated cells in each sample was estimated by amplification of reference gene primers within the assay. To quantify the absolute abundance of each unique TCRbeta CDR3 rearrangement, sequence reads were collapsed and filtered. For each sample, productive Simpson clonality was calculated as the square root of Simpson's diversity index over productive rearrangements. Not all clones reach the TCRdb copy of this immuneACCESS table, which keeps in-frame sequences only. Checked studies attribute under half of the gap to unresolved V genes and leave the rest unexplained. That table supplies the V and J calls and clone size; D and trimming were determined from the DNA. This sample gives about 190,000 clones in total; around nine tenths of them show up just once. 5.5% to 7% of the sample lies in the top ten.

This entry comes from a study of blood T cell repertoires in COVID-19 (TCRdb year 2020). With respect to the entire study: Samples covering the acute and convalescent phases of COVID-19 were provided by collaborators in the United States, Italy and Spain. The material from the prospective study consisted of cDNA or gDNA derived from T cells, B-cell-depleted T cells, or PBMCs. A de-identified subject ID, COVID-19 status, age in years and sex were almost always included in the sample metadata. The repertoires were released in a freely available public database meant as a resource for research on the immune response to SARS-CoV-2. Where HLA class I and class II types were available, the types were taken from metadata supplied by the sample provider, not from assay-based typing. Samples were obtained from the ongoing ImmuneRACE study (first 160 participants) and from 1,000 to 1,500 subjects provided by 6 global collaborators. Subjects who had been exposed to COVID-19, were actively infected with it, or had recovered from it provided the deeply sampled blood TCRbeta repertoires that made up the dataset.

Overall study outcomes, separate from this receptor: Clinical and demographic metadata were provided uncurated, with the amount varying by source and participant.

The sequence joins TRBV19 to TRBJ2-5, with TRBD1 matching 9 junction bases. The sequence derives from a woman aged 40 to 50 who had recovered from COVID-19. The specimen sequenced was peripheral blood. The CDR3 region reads CASSTGQGGETQYF. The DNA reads TGTGCCAGTAGTACGGGACAGGGCGGGGAGACCCAGTACTTC.